This entry lists 24 T cell receptor beta chains sequenced from one sample in a study of T cell repertoires in cytomegalovirus infection. In TCRdb, the reads were re-called with MiXCR into one record per CDR3 protein. Of roughly 500,000 distinct CDR3 sequences in the sample, 30% to 40% were seen once. No antigen is known for these receptors. Source: cultured PBMCs, taken from culture after CMV antigen stimulation. These receptors were collected from a human donor in good health (CMV status not recorded). Some clones in this sample may be carry-over from other donors' samples.

The chain couples TRBV7-8 to TRBJ2-3, with D possibly matching TRBD2 (5 bases). Germline V gene data show CDR1 as SGHVS and CDR2 as FQNEAQ. V gave up 1 base and J gave up 4 bases, with 15 bases separating them. The CDR3 length is 16 residues. DNA for the CDR3: TGTGCCAGCAGCTTAGTTGTTGTCGGGATCGCAGATACGCAGTATTTT. Amino acids: CASSLVVVGIADTQYF.

The chain carries TRBV5-6 and TRBJ2-7; D is unresolved. Between the trimmed V and J ends, which lost 4 bases and 2 bases, there was a span of 16 bases. This CDR3 contains 15 residues. Germline assignment: CDR1 SGHDT and CDR2 YYEEEE. The CDR3 DNA follows: TGTGCCAGCAGCGAGTTGACCGTTGAGGCCTACGAGCAGTACTTC. It translates to CASSELTVEAYEQYF.

This clonotype was observed a handful of times. The chain employs TRBV7-9 and TRBJ2-1; D is perhaps TRBD2 (5 bases). Germline CDR1 SEHNR, CDR2 FQNEAQ (reference sequence). The V gene lost 4 bases and the J gene lost 6 bases, with 13 bases spanning the gap. The CDR3 sequence is 14 residues long. The CDR3 DNA reads as TGTGCCAGCAGCTCCTCTTGGCTAGCCAATGAGCAGTTCTTC. The encoded protein is CASSSSWLANEQFF.

The chain has TRBV5-1 and TRBJ1-2; D gene unclear. V was shortened by 0 bases and J by 4 bases, with 7 bases between the two germline ends. Germline V gene lookup returns CDR1 SGHRS and CDR2 YFSETQ. The length of the CDR3 is 13 residues. CDR3 DNA sequence: TGCGCCAGCAGCTTGGGGGGTATCTATGGCTACACCTTC. Translating it yields CASSLGGIYGYTF.

The chain has TRBV20-1 and TRBJ2-3; possible D gene TRBD2, 6 bases. The CDR3 has 15 residues. In germline, CDR1 is DFQATT, CDR2 SNEGSKA (reference sequence). Trimming took off 5 bases at V and 0 bases at J, with 15 bases between the two ends. CDR3 loop: CSAPKRDSSTDTQYF. The CDR3 DNA reads as TGCAGTGCTCCTAAACGGGACTCTAGCACAGATACGCAGTATTTT.

There are a few counts of this clonotype. The V gene is TRBV28, the J gene TRBJ1-1, with no clear D. Deletions cut 3 bases from V and 0 bases from J, with 5 bases between. CDR3 length equals 13 residues. Germline V gives CDR1 MDHEN, CDR2 SYDVKM. This chain's CDR3 is CASSFPVNTEAFF. CDR3 DNA sequence: TGTGCCAGCAGTTTCCCAGTGAACACTGAAGCTTTCTTT.

V is TRBV7-9 and J is TRBJ2-1; no reliable D call. This CDR3 has 13 residues. V was cut by 1 base and J by 8 bases, with 9 bases left in between. CDR1 and CDR2 (germline): SEHNR, FQNEAQ (reference sequence). This CDR3 is CASSLDSSHEQFF. The DNA for the CDR3 is TGTGCCAGCAGCTTAGATAGTAGCCATGAGCAGTTCTTC. Filled out from reference TRBV7-9 and TRBJ2-1, the complete variable domain reads DTGVSQNPRHKITKRGQNVTFRCDPISEHNRLYWYRQTLGQGPEFLTYFQNEAQLEKSRLLSDRFSAERPKGSFSTLEIQRTEQGDSAMYLCASSLDSSHEQFFGPGTRLTVL.

This clonotype was detected only a few times. V gene TRBV12-5 combines with J gene TRBJ2-1; D may be TRBD2 (5 bases). Looked up from germline, CDR1 is LGHNT and CDR2 is FRNRAP. The ends were cut back, 0 bases at V and 3 bases at J, with 12 bases in the middle. This CDR3 has 16 amino acids. Here the CDR3 reads CASGLVLRGVYNEQFF. CDR3 DNA: TGTGCTAGTGGTTTGGTACTTCGGGGAGTCTACAATGAGCAGTTCTTC.

This clonotype was observed a handful of times. The chain has TRBV20-1 and TRBJ1-6; D gene ambiguous. Per germline, CDR1 DFQATT and CDR2 SNEGSKA (reference sequence). Trimming removed 0 bases at V and 8 bases at J, with 14 bases between. CDR3 length: 15 residues. The chain's CDR3 is CSAREEGNLYSPLHF. CDR3 sequence (DNA): TGCAGTGCTAGAGAGGAAGGAAACCTCTATTCACCCCTCCACTTT.

The table lists this clonotype with a few counts. CDR3 loop: CASSSDRVVGEQYF. The DNA of the CDR3 is TGTGCCAGCAGCTCGGACCGCGTAGTGGGGGAGCAGTACTTC. The J gene is TRBJ2-7, the V gene TRBV7-2, with unresolved D. V lost 4 bases and J lost 7, with 17 bases in between. The CDR3 runs 14 residues. Germline CDR1 is SGHTA and CDR2 is FQGNSA.

This clonotype has a handful of counts. CDR3 sequence reads: CASRGTRQGYEQYV. CDR3 bases: TGTGCCAGCAGAGGAACCAGACAAGGGTACGAGCAGTACGTC. V is TRBV6-6 and J is TRBJ2-7, with D unresolved. The germline gives CDR1 MNHNY, CDR2 SVGAGI (reference sequence). Deletions cut 6 bases from V and 4 bases from J, with 16 bases between. The length of the CDR3 is 14 residues.

V is TRBV7-6 and J is TRBJ2-1; the D gene is possibly TRBD2 (6 bases). Trimming pared 6 bases from V and 5 bases from J, leaving 20 bases between. This CDR3 has 16 residues. The germline gives CDR1 SGHVS, CDR2 FNYEAQ. The CDR3 coding sequence is TGTGCCAGCAGGCCAGCCTTTAGCGGCCCAAACAATGAGCAGTTCTTC. Its protein is CASRPAFSGPNNEQFF. The full variable domain, in which reference TRBV7-6 and TRBJ2-1 provide the parts outside the CDR3, is GAGVSQSPRYKVTKRGQDVALRCDPISGHVSLYWYRQALGQGPEFLTYFNYEAQQDKSGLPNDRFSAERPEGSISTLTIQRTEQRDSAMYRCASRPAFSGPNNEQFFGPGTRLTVL.

There are a few counts of this clonotype. V is TRBV5-4 and J is TRBJ2-1; D unclear. Deletions cut 0 bases from V and 3 bases from J, with 13 bases between. The CDR3 is made up of 16 amino acids. Germline V gene lookup returns CDR1 SGHNT and CDR2 YYREEE (reference sequence). Here the CDR3 DNA reads TGTGCCAGCAGCTTGGGACACTCGAATATCTACAATGAGCAGTTCTTC. Residues: CASSLGHSNIYNEQFF.

This clonotype was detected a few times. The V call is TRBV27, the J call TRBJ2-1; D is possibly TRBD1 (7 bases). Per the germline V gene, CDR1 is MNHEY and CDR2 is SMNVEV (reference sequence). This CDR3 region has 17 residues. V shed 6 bases and J shed 0 bases, with 18 bases lying between them. CDR3 DNA sequence: TGTGCCAGCAGACCAGGGGGAGGAGCCAGCTCCTACAATGAGCAGTTCTTC. It encodes CASRPGGGASSYNEQFF.

This clonotype was counted once. The V gene is TRBV25-1, the J gene TRBJ1-1; D remains unclear. From germline, CDR1 is MGHDK and CDR2 SYGVNS. Between the trimmed V and J ends, which lost 4 bases and 0 bases, there was a span of 21 bases. This CDR3 contains 18 residues. The CDR3: CASSGGPVWQTMNTEAFF. CDR3 nucleotide sequence: TGTGCCAGCAGTGGGGGTCCGGTGTGGCAGACCATGAACACTGAAGCTTTCTTT.

The chain recombines TRBV11-3 with TRBJ2-1, with 8 bases that match TRBD1. V shed 5 bases, J shed 7 bases, and the junction held 16 bases outside the gene matches. CDR1 is SGHNT and CDR2 is YENEEA in the germline V gene. CDR3 length: 17 amino acids. This CDR3 is CASSNLWTGRMENEQFF. In nucleotides, the CDR3 is TGTGCCAGCAGCAACCTTTGGACAGGGAGGATGGAGAATGAGCAGTTCTTC.

The rearrangement links TRBV2 to TRBJ2-7; no clear D. CDR1 is SNHLY, CDR2 FYNNEI, per germline. Trimming removed 7 bases from V and 1 base from J, with 5 bases in between. CDR3 size: 11 residues. The CDR3 is CASIGSYEQYV. In DNA form, the CDR3 reads TGTGCCAGCATCGGGTCCTACGAGCAGTACGTC.

V is TRBV28 and J is TRBJ2-5; D possibly corresponds to TRBD2 (6 bases). Trimming left V 5 bases short and J 3 bases short, with 16 bases between. Germline CDR1 and CDR2: MDHEN and SYDVKM. There are 15 residues in the CDR3. The CDR3 sequence is CASSLGGRIKETQYF. CDR3 nucleotide sequence: TGTGCCAGCAGTCTTGGAGGGAGGATCAAAGAGACCCAGTACTTC.

The table lists this clonotype with many counts. The chain has TRBV20-1 and TRBJ1-1; TRBD1 agrees at 10 bases. J gave up 3 bases and V 2 bases, and 3 bases lay outside the gene matches. This CDR3 is built from 14 residues. Germline loops: CDR1 DFQATT, CDR2 SNEGSKA (reference sequence). CDR3 sequence (DNA): TGCAGTGCTAGATTCGACAGGGGGCACACTGAAGCTTTCTTT. It translates to CSARFDRGHTEAFF.

The chain combines TRBV28 with TRBJ1-5; D ambiguous. Germline CDR1 MDHEN, CDR2 SYDVKM. V lost 9 bases, J lost 0 bases, and 12 bases lay in between. The CDR3 has 14 residues. For the CDR3, the DNA is TGTGCCAGTTTCGGGCAGTATAGCAATCAGCCCCAGCATTTT. Translation: CASFGQYSNQPQHF.

In this sample, this clonotype turned up a few times. The genes are TRBV7-2 and TRBJ1-1; TRBD1 aligns across 7 bases. Germline CDR1 SGHTA, CDR2 FQGNSA. This CDR3 contains 14 residues. V lost 1 base to trimming and J lost 11 bases; unmatched junction nucleotides: 10. Here the CDR3 DNA reads TGTGCCAGCAGCTTAGGGGGACAGACAATAACGGCTTTCTTT. Translated: CASSLGGQTITAFF.

This clonotype was recorded only once. V and J are TRBV10-3 and TRBJ1-4, with TRBD1 as a possible D gene (5 bases). This CDR3 is built from 15 residues. V lost 2 bases, J lost 3 bases, and 10 bases lay in between. Germline CDR1 ENHRY, CDR2 SYGVKD. The CDR3 loop reads CAISEIGGSNEKLFF. The CDR3 region has the DNA TGTGCCATCAGTGAGATCGGGGGATCTAATGAAAAACTGTTTTTT.

The chain couples TRBV27 to TRBJ2-1; 10 positions match TRBD2. CDR1 and CDR2 from the germline V gene are MNHEY and SMNVEV (reference sequence). The V gene end was trimmed by 5 bases and the J gene end by 8 bases; junction bases not matched to a gene: 12. This CDR3 contains 16 residues. The CDR3 nucleotides are TGTGCCAGCAGTAAGGAAAGCGGGAGGGCCGTCTATGAGCAGTTCTTC. It translates to CASSKESGRAVYEQFF.

This CDR3 is CASSLARDRGTDTQYF. CDR3 DNA: TGTGCCAGCAGCCTGGCCCGGGACAGGGGCACAGATACGCAGTATTTT. V gene TRBV6-5 combines with J gene TRBJ2-3; 9 bases are a match to TRBD1. The CDR3 contains 16 residues. The germline gives CDR1 MNHEY, CDR2 SVGAGI. With 6 bases clipped from V and 1 base from J, the junction kept 8 bases outside the gene matches.